This T cell receptor (beta chain) was documented in a study of blood T cells in healthy people across ages. For the second PCR, which ran for roughly 6 to 12 cycles, a sample-barcoded 5' primer and a J-beta primer mix were used. In TCRdb, the 5' RACE reads were re-called with MiXCR into one record per CDR3 protein. The sample lists 1,100,000 or so distinct CDR3 sequences, 40% to 50% occurring once. Looked up from germline, CDR1 is SGHAT and CDR2 is FQDESV (reference sequence). This CDR3 comprises 14 residues. The J gene is TRBJ2-5, the V gene TRBV11-1; the D is unclear. Gene TRBJ2-7 matches the end of the DNA better, so the J call may be wrong. The sequenced sample was blood. This receptor was identified in a woman in her sixties or seventies in good health. This CDR3 reads CASSRDLIAYEQYF. In DNA, the CDR3 is TGTGCCAGCAGCCGCGACTTGATTGCCTACGAGCAGTACTTC.